This TCR beta chain was retrieved from a study of T cell responses to AZD1222 COVID-19 vaccine. Study observations and caveats: Along spike, vaccine-associated CD4 TCRs were found throughout, with dominance at 160-218 and 743-854.

Trimming cost V 3 bases and J 4 bases, with 15 bases left between them. Per the germline V gene, CDR1 is LGHDT and CDR2 is YNNKEL (reference sequence). This CDR3 comprises 15 residues. TCRdb's copy holds only in-frame clones and misses some; the assay was immunoSEQ multiplex PCR. In the table there are around 100,000 clones, approximately 89% of which are singletons. With regard to this clone: Its antigen is undetermined.

This rearrangement joins TRBV3-1 (or the pseudogene TRBV3-2) to TRBJ1-2; the D gene is possibly TRBD1 (6 bases). The sample in question was peripheral blood, obtained on day 0 of MenACWY control vaccination. The TCR comes from an adult in good health. The CDR3 reads CASSHLQQGTYGYTF. The CDR3 DNA reads as TGTGCCAGCAGCCACCTCCAACAGGGAACCTATGGCTACACCTTC.